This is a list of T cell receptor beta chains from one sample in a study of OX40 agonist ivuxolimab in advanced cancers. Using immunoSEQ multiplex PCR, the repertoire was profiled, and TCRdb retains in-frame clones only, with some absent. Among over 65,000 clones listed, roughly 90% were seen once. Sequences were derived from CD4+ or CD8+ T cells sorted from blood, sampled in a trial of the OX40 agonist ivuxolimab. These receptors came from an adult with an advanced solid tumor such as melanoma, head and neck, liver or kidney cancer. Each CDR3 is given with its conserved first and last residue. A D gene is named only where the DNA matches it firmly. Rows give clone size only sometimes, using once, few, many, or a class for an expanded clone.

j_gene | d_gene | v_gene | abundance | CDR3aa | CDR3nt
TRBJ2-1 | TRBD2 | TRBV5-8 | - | CASGTSGGYNEQFF | TGTGCCAGTGGAACTAGCGGAGGGTACAATGAGCAGTTCTTC
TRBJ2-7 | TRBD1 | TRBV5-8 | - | CASNPGQILSYEQYF | TGTGCCAGTAATCCGGGACAGATCCTCTCCTACGAGCAGTACTTC
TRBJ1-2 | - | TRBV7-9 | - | CASSSPGFDYGYTF | TGTGCCAGCAGCTCTCCGGGGTTCGACTATGGCTACACCTTC
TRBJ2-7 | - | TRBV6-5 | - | CASSYDSSYEQYF | TGTGCCAGCAGTTATGACAGCTCCTACGAGCAGTACTTC
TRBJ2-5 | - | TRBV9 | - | CASSPPRGPPRLQETQYF | TGTGCCAGCAGCCCCCCCCGGGGCCCCCCTCGCCTCCAAGAGACCCAGTACTTC
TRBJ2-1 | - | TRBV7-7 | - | CASSPEGSGNEQFF | TGTGCTAGCAGCCCAGAGGGTAGCGGTAATGAGCAGTTCTTC
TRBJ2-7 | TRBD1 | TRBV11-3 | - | CASSFTGAYEQYF | TGTGCCAGCAGCTTTACAGGGGCCTACGAGCAGTACTTC
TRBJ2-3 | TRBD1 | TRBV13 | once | CASSLGLRGLTDTQYF | TGTGCCAGCAGCTTAGGCCTCAGGGGGCTCACAGATACGCAGTATTTT
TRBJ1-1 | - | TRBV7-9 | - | CASSPQAGRLTEAFF | TGTGCCAGCAGCCCTCAGGCCGGCAGACTCACTGAAGCTTTCTTT
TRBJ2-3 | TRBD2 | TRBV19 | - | CASSYSSGSWTDTQYF | TGTGCCAGTAGCTATTCTAGCGGGAGTTGGACAGATACGCAGTATTTT
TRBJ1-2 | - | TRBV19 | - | CASRRGGGRDYGYTF | TGTGCCAGTAGACGCGGAGGGGGGCGCGACTATGGCTACACCTTC
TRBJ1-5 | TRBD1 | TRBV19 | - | CASSIAWDSLGNQPQHF | TGTGCCAGTAGTATAGCGTGGGACAGCCTTGGGAATCAGCCCCAGCATTTT
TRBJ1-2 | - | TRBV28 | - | CASSFPIYGYTF | TGTGCCAGCAGTTTCCCCATCTATGGCTACACCTTC
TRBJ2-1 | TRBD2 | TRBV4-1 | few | CASSQLAGVSYNEQFF | TGCGCCAGCAGCCAATTAGCGGGAGTGTCCTACAATGAGCAGTTCTTC
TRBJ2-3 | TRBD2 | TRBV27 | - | CASSLRRGRGQESTDTQYF | TGTGCCAGCAGTTTACGGCGCGGGAGGGGTCAAGAGAGCACAGATACGCAGTATTTT
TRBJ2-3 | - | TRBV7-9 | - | CASSLSGTSTDTQYF | TGTGCCAGCAGCCTGAGTGGGACTTCGACGGATACGCAGTATTTT
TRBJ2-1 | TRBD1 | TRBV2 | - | CASRGSLDLGTASSSYNEQFF | TGTGCCAGCAGGGGAAGCCTGGACCTAGGGACAGCCTCGAGCTCCTACAATGAGCAGTTCTTC
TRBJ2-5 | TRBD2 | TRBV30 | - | CAWSKTSGGPETQYF | TGTGCCTGGAGTAAGACTAGCGGGGGTCCAGAGACCCAGTACTTC
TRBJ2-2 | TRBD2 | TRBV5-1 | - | CASSRREAGELFF | TGCGCCAGCAGCCGACGGGAGGCCGGGGAGCTGTTTTTT
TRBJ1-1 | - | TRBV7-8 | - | CASRRESDTEAFF | TGTGCCAGCAGGAGGGAGTCGGACACTGAAGCTTTCTTT
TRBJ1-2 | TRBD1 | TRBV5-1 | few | CASSRDRVNYGYTF | TGCGCCAGCAGCCGGGACAGGGTAAACTATGGCTACACCTTC
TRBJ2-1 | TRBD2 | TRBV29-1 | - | CSVVSPASGRFNEQFF | TGCAGCGTTGTATCCCCGGCTAGCGGGAGGTTTAATGAGCAGTTCTTC
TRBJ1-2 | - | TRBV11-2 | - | CASRLVEGYGYTF | TGTGCCAGCAGGCTCGTTGAGGGGTATGGCTACACCTTC
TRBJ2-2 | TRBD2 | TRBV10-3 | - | CAISETSGSANTGELFF | TGTGCCATCAGTGAGACTAGCGGGTCCGCGAACACCGGGGAGCTGTTTTTT
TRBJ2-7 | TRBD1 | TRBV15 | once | CATKALGQDPSYEQYF | TGTGCCACCAAAGCCCTGGGACAGGATCCTTCCTACGAGCAGTACTTC
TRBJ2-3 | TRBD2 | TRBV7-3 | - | CASSPGVAGGPTDTQYF | TGTGCCAGCAGCCCCGGGGTAGCGGGAGGGCCGACAGATACGCAGTATTTT
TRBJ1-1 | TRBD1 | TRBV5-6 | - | CASSQDRGLFDTEAFF | TGTGCCAGCAGCCAAGACAGGGGGCTGTTCGACACTGAAGCTTTCTTT
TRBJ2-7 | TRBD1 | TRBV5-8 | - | CATPDRVIYEQYF | TGTGCCACCCCCGACAGGGTAATCTACGAGCAGTACTTC
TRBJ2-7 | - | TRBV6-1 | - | CAGGPRIDEQYF | TGTGCCGGGGGACCCCGGATCGACGAGCAGTACTTC
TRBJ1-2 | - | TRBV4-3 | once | CASSQEPLQGSRYTF | TGCGCCAGCAGCCAAGAACCCCTACAGGGTTCACGATACACCTTC
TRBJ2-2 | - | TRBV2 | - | CASSQGGELFF | TGTGCCAGCAGTCAGGGGGGGGAGCTGTTTTTT
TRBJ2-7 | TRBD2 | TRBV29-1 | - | CSVRGLAGVSEQYF | TGCAGCGTCAGAGGACTAGCGGGAGTATCCGAGCAGTACTTC
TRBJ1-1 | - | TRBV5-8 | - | CASSLMGGAGTEAFF | TGTGCCAGCAGCTTGATGGGGGGCGCTGGGACTGAAGCTTTCTTT
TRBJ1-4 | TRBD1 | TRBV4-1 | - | CASAYRDSTKEKLFF | TGCGCCAGCGCGTACCGGGACAGCACGAAGGAAAAACTGTTTTTT
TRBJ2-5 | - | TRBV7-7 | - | CASSSDGSSQETQYF | TGTGCTAGCAGCTCCGATGGGAGCTCCCAAGAGACCCAGTACTTC
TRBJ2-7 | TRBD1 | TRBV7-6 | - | CASSRDDRDTYEQYF | TGTGCCAGCAGCCGAGACGACAGGGATACCTACGAGCAGTACTTC
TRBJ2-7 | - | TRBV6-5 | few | CASSYSSLGSYEQYF | TGTGCCAGCAGTTACTCCTCGTTAGGGTCCTACGAGCAGTACTTC
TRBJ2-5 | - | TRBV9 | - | CASSVGLEGWETQYF | TGTGCCAGCAGCGTAGGGTTGGAGGGGTGGGAGACCCAGTACTTC
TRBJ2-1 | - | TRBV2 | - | CASRAILVSGRYNEQFF | TGTGCCAGCAGGGCCATTCTAGTCAGCGGACGCTACAATGAGCAGTTCTTC
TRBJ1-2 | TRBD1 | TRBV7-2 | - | CASSLFPGGYGYTF | TGTGCCAGCAGCTTATTCCCAGGGGGATATGGCTACACCTTC
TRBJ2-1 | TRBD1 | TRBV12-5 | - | CASGLSGTGGREQFF | TGTGCTAGTGGTTTGTCCGGGACAGGGGGCCGGGAGCAGTTCTTC
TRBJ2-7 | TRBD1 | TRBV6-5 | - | CASSYSRDSYEQYF | TGTGCCAGCAGTTACTCTAGGGACAGCTACGAGCAGTACTTC
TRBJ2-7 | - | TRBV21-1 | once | CASSNGNRGAYEQYF | TGTGCCAGCAGCAACGGAAACAGGGGGGCCTACGAGCAGTACTTC
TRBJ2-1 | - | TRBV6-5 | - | CASSYRDEQFF | TGTGCCAGCAGTTACCGCGATGAGCAGTTCTTC
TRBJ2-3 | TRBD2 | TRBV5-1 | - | CASSGGLAGVETQYF | TGCGCCAGCAGCGGGGGACTAGCGGGAGTTGAGACGCAGTATTTT
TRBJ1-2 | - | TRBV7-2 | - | CASSLVEGSYGYTF | TGTGCCAGCAGCTTAGTTGAGGGAAGCTATGGCTACACCTTC
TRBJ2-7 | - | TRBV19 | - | CASSIGFGTPEEQYF | TGTGCCAGTAGTATAGGGTTCGGAACTCCGGAAGAGCAGTACTTC
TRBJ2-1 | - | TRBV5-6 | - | CASSFLGQSNEQFF | TGTGCCAGCAGCTTTCTCGGACAGTCCAATGAGCAGTTCTTC
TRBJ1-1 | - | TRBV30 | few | CAWSLEEGTSTFF | TGTGCCTGGAGTCTGGAGGAAGGGACGTCTACTTTCTTT